The source of this TCR beta chain is a study of blood T cell repertoires in COVID-19. Study at large: The United States, Italy and Spain were the sources of the acute and convalescent COVID-19 samples. In each case, the material was cDNA or gDNA derived from T cells, B-cell-depleted T cells, or PBMCs.

Individuals drawn from around 25 US areas were about 18 to 100 years old. The junction had 7 bases not matched to a gene; V was cut back by 1 base and J by 8 bases. This CDR3 has 14 residues. Germline CDR1 and CDR2: LNHDA and SQIVND (reference sequence). Study processing details: Scientists estimated how many nucleated cells there were by amplifying reference gene primers. Profiling relied on immunoSEQ multiplex PCR, and the TCRdb table lists in-frame clones only, not all of them. V and J calls and clone size are copied from that table; D and trimming were computed from the DNA. The data show 180,000 or so clones, with 80% seen just once and roughly 14% held by the top ten.

The TCR was taken from a man in his sixties who had been exposed to COVID-19. The sequenced sample consisted of PBMCs or T cells enriched from blood (not recorded which). V gene TRBV19 combines with J gene TRBJ1-2; 7 bases are a match to TRBD1. The CDR3 DNA is TGTGCCAGTAGTATAGGGACAGGCGGCGGGGGCTACACCTTC. This gives the protein CASSIGTGGGGYTF.